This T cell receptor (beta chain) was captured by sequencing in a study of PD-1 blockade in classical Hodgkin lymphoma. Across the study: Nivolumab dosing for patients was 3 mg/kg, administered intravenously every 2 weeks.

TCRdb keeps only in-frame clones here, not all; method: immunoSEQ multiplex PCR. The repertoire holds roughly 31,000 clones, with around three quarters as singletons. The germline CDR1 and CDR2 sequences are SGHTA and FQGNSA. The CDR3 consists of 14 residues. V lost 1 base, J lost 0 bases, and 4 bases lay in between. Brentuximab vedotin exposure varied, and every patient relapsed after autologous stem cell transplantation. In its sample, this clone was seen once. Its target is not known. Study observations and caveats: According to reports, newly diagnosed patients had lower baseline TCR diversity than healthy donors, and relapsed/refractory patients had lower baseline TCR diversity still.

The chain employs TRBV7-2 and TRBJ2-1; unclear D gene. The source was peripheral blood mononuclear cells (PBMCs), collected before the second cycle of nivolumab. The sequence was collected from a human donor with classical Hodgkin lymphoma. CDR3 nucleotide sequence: TGTGCCAGCAGCTTAGACTACTCCTACAATGAGCAGTTCTTC. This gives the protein CASSLDYSYNEQFF.